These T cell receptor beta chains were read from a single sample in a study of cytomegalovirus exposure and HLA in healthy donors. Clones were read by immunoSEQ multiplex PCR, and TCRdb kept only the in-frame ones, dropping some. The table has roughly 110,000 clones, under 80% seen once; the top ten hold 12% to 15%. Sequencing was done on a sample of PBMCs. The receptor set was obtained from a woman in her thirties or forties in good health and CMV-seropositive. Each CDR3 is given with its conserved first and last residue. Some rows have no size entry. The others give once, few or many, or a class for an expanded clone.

cdr3_aa: CAISESERQLNYGYTF
clone_size: NA
j_call: TRBJ1-2
v_call: TRBV10-3

cdr3_aa: CASSFQAGNTIYF
clone_size: NA
j_call: TRBJ1-3
v_call: TRBV7-2

cdr3_aa: CASSTQGSYGYTF
clone_size: few
j_call: TRBJ1-2
v_call: TRBV6-5

cdr3_aa: CASSPVAGVNTEAFF
clone_size: NA
j_call: TRBJ1-1
v_call: TRBV7-7

cdr3_aa: CASSIFTGQGSGNTIYF
clone_size: NA
j_call: TRBJ1-3
v_call: TRBV19

cdr3_aa: CATSRDPTAPTDTQYF
clone_size: few
j_call: TRBJ2-3
v_call: TRBV15

cdr3_aa: CASSTSSGQGSYEQYF
clone_size: NA
j_call: TRBJ2-7
v_call: TRBV19

cdr3_aa: CASSPDSLSYEQYF
clone_size: few
j_call: TRBJ2-7
v_call: TRBV18

cdr3_aa: CASSLLAGGTSTDTQYF
clone_size: few
j_call: TRBJ2-3
v_call: TRBV7-6

cdr3_aa: CASSLDGDRGLTNEKLFF
clone_size: NA
j_call: TRBJ1-4
v_call: TRBV5-6

cdr3_aa: CASSPGSSGANVLTF
clone_size: NA
j_call: TRBJ2-6
v_call: TRBV5-1

cdr3_aa: CASSAGQGLSMFF
clone_size: NA
j_call: TRBJ2-1
v_call: TRBV2

cdr3_aa: CASSDSTLTVGANVLTF
clone_size: NA
j_call: TRBJ2-6
v_call: TRBV18

cdr3_aa: CAWGTGGIYEQYF
clone_size: NA
j_call: TRBJ2-7
v_call: TRBV30

cdr3_aa: CASSVADDRGPLLAYGYTF
clone_size: NA
j_call: TRBJ1-2
v_call: TRBV9

cdr3_aa: CASSPRSGGATFSDTQYF
clone_size: NA
j_call: TRBJ2-3
v_call: TRBV9

cdr3_aa: CASSEDRRGGGNQPQHF
clone_size: NA
j_call: TRBJ1-5
v_call: TRBV6-1

cdr3_aa: CAWSIGQGAPGAFF
clone_size: NA
j_call: TRBJ1-1
v_call: TRBV30

cdr3_aa: CASSSQIEGGWHF
clone_size: few
j_call: TRBJ2-5
v_call: TRBV5-1

cdr3_aa: CASSLVGTGEAFF
clone_size: few
j_call: TRBJ1-1
v_call: TRBV5-5

cdr3_aa: CASSEATGISYGYTF
clone_size: NA
j_call: TRBJ1-2
v_call: TRBV2

cdr3_aa: CASSLQGDRSPNYGYTF
clone_size: NA
j_call: TRBJ1-2
v_call: TRBV4-1

cdr3_aa: CASSWGTGGQETQYF
clone_size: once
j_call: TRBJ2-5
v_call: TRBV5-1

cdr3_aa: CASSVQGQGTEAFF
clone_size: few
j_call: TRBJ1-1
v_call: TRBV19

cdr3_aa: CASSQDRSPNGQYF
clone_size: few
j_call: TRBJ2-7
v_call: TRBV4-2

cdr3_aa: CAISKQEYGYTF
clone_size: NA
j_call: TRBJ1-2
v_call: TRBV10-3

cdr3_aa: CASSLSVSGVGNEQFF
clone_size: NA
j_call: TRBJ2-1
v_call: TRBV5-1

cdr3_aa: CASSPQGGTAGGWNEQFF
clone_size: NA
j_call: TRBJ2-1
v_call: TRBV9

cdr3_aa: CASSQETSGSYEQYF
clone_size: NA
j_call: TRBJ2-7
v_call: TRBV4-2

cdr3_aa: CATSRESNRVNGYTF
clone_size: NA
j_call: TRBJ1-2
v_call: TRBV15

cdr3_aa: CASSSQGIVYEQYF
clone_size: NA
j_call: TRBJ2-7
v_call: TRBV7-2

cdr3_aa: CASSIDNLINIQYF
clone_size: NA
j_call: TRBJ2-4
v_call: TRBV19

cdr3_aa: CASNGQGRGYTF
clone_size: NA
j_call: TRBJ1-2
v_call: TRBV19

cdr3_aa: CSVGRGTVNTDTQYF
clone_size: NA
j_call: TRBJ2-3
v_call: TRBV29-1

cdr3_aa: CASSLEQGAAEAFF
clone_size: NA
j_call: TRBJ1-1
v_call: TRBV5-1

cdr3_aa: CASDINRNEQFF
clone_size: NA
j_call: TRBJ2-1
v_call: TRBV6-1

cdr3_aa: CASSIVPGTNTGELFF
clone_size: NA
j_call: TRBJ2-2
v_call: TRBV19

cdr3_aa: CASSLGLGTNEKLFF
clone_size: NA
j_call: TRBJ1-4
v_call: TRBV14

cdr3_aa: CASSLGGLAGAEQYF
clone_size: NA
j_call: TRBJ2-7
v_call: TRBV4-1

cdr3_aa: CASNLGRTDYGYTF
clone_size: NA
j_call: TRBJ1-2
v_call: TRBV9

cdr3_aa: CASSDPLGRGNGYTF
clone_size: NA
j_call: TRBJ1-2
v_call: TRBV25-1

cdr3_aa: CASSLRIDVGEPQHF
clone_size: NA
j_call: TRBJ1-5
v_call: TRBV4-1

cdr3_aa: CSVGQGASFYGYTF
clone_size: NA
j_call: TRBJ1-2
v_call: TRBV29-1

cdr3_aa: CASSVVERGNTIYF
clone_size: NA
j_call: TRBJ1-3
v_call: TRBV9

cdr3_aa: CASSAGAPSGNTIYF
clone_size: NA
j_call: TRBJ1-3
v_call: TRBV5-4

cdr3_aa: CASMKDRLGEKLFF
clone_size: NA
j_call: TRBJ1-4
v_call: TRBV25-1